These 17 T cell receptor beta chains originate from one sample sequenced in a study of cytomegalovirus exposure and HLA in healthy donors. This PCR relied on a set of 60 Vbeta primers and 13 Jbeta primers. The method was immunoSEQ multiplex PCR; TCRdb's version includes in-frame clones alone and lacks a portion of them. The profile shows 120,000 to 150,000 clones, around 79% of them singletons. The sequenced sample was PBMCs. The source of these receptors is a woman between 40 and 55 years old in good health and CMV-seropositive.

The chain combines TRBV7-9 with TRBJ2-3; D gene ambiguous. This CDR3 spans 14 amino acids. Germline V gene lookup returns CDR1 SEHNR and CDR2 FQNEAQ (reference sequence). The V and J ends lost 2 bases and 6 bases respectively, with 12 bases between them. The CDR3 region has the DNA TGTGCCAGCAGCTTAAGTGAGGTCGCGGATACGCAGTATTTT. Its protein product is CASSLSEVADTQYF.

The chain uses TRBV28 and TRBJ2-2; D may be TRBD1 (5 bases). Trimming took 8 bases from V and 7 from J, leaving 14 bases between them. The germline CDR1 and CDR2 sequences are MDHEN and SYDVKM. The CDR3 consists of 13 residues. Written as DNA, the CDR3 is TGTGCCAGCGGGGCAGGATGGATCGGGGAGCTGTTTTTT. It codes for CASGAGWIGELFF.

The chain recombines TRBV20-1 with TRBJ2-1; TRBD1 is a possible D gene (6 bases). The CDR3 sequence is 11 residues long. V was cut by 4 bases and J by 10 bases, with 11 bases left in between. Germline assignment: CDR1 DFQATT and CDR2 SNEGSKA (reference sequence). The CDR3 region is CSATRGEEQFF. CDR3 DNA sequence: TGCAGTGCTACCAGGGGCGAGGAGCAGTTCTTC.

As DNA, the CDR3 is TGTGCCAGCAGCGATCACATCGAGCAGTACTTC. Residues: CASSDHIEQYF. This chain connects TRBV7-2 to TRBJ2-7; D ambiguous. V was shortened by 5 bases and J by 6 bases, with 8 bases between the two germline ends. The V gene's germline CDR1 is SGHTA and CDR2 FQGNSA. The CDR3 is 11 residues long.

The genes are TRBV19 and TRBJ2-2; 9 bases map to TRBD1. There are 16 residues in the CDR3. V shed 5 bases and J 6 bases; nucleotides not matched to a gene: 10. Per germline, CDR1 LNHDA and CDR2 SQIVND (reference sequence). The CDR3 spells CASSGSGTGRAGELFF. CDR3 coding DNA: TGTGCCAGTAGTGGGTCCGGGACAGGGAGGGCCGGGGAGCTGTTTTTT.

This chain uses TRBV18 with TRBJ2-7, with 7 bases identical to TRBD1. The CDR3 is 16 residues long. In germline, CDR1 is KGHSH, CDR2 LQKENI. V lost 1 base to trimming and J lost 1 base; unmatched junction nucleotides: 7. The CDR3 DNA is TGTGCCAGCTCACCACAGACAGGGAGAGCGTCCTACGAGCAGTACTTC. The encoded protein is CASSPQTGRASYEQYF.

The rearrangement uses TRBV10-2 and TRBJ1-2, with 8 bases aligning to TRBD1. Looked up from germline, CDR1 is WSHSY and CDR2 is SAAADI. J was trimmed by 0 bases and V by 4 bases; bases with no gene match: 4. The CDR3 loop spans 15 amino acids. CDR3 DNA: TGCGCCAGCAGTGCCGGGGACAGGACTAACTATGGCTACACCTTC. It specifies CASSAGDRTNYGYTF.

There are a few counts of this clone. The rearrangement uses TRBV5-4 and TRBJ1-2; 7 bases are a match to TRBD1. Germline CDR1 and CDR2: SGHNT and YYREEE (reference sequence). The CDR3 is 13 amino acids. Trimming took 0 bases from V and 8 from J; bases not matched to a gene: 4. The CDR3 loop is CASSLEQGLGYTF. As DNA, the CDR3 is TGTGCCAGCAGCTTGGAACAGGGGTTAGGCTACACCTTC.

The rearrangement uses TRBV6-6 and TRBJ2-3; 8 bases align to TRBD2. The length of the CDR3 is 15 residues. V shed 6 bases and J 3 bases; nucleotides not matched to a gene: 8. CDR1 and CDR2 from the germline V gene are MNHNY and SVGAGI (reference sequence). In DNA form, the CDR3 reads TGTGCCAGCAGCCCGGGACTAGGACAGACAGATACGCAGTATTTT. Translated, it gives CASSPGLGQTDTQYF.

The rearrangement joins TRBV11-3 to TRBJ1-1; 10 positions agree with TRBD1. Germline V gives CDR1 SGHNT, CDR2 YENEEA. The J segment lost 5 bases and the V segment lost 4 bases, leaving 1 base of the junction unmatched. The length of the CDR3 is 13 residues. The CDR3 protein is CASSSGQGTEAFF. CDR3 DNA: TGTGCCAGCAGCTCGGGACAGGGGACTGAAGCTTTCTTT.

The chain links TRBV27 to TRBJ2-1; 7 bases match TRBD2. V lost 2 bases to trimming and J lost 8 bases; unmatched junction nucleotides: 9. The germline gives CDR1 MNHEY, CDR2 SMNVEV (reference sequence). The CDR3 covers 15 residues. In nucleotides, the CDR3 is TGTGCCAGCAGTTTAGGGGGGGGACCTGTCGATGAGCAGTTCTTC. It yields the protein CASSLGGGPVDEQFF.

The chain combines TRBV6-6 with TRBJ2-7; 11 bases map to TRBD1. The CDR3 is 15 amino acids. Germline V gene lookup returns CDR1 MNHNY and CDR2 SVGAGI (reference sequence). Trimming at V came to 4 bases and at J to 6 bases, leaving 8 bases not matched to a gene. The CDR3 coding sequence is TGTGCCAGCAGTTCCACGGGACAGGGGGTAGGCGAGCAGTACTTC. Translating gives CASSSTGQGVGEQYF.

The rearrangement links TRBV19 to TRBJ2-7; maybe TRBD1 (6 bases). The germline gives CDR1 LNHDA, CDR2 SQIVND (reference sequence). The CDR3 loop spans 13 amino acids. The V gene lost 5 bases and the J gene lost 4 bases, with 12 bases spanning the gap. The CDR3 DNA follows: TGTGCCAGTAGTCTGGGAAGGGGGTACGAGCAGTACTTC. Protein sequence: CASSLGRGYEQYF.

This chain links TRBV2 with TRBJ2-2; 11 nucleotides agree with TRBD1. The CDR3 length is 17 residues. J lost 4 bases, V lost 4 bases, and 8 bases had no gene match. Germline assignment: CDR1 SNHLY and CDR2 FYNNEI. CDR3 DNA sequence: TGTGCCAGCAGTGCCCCCGGGACAGGGGGGAGCACCGGGGAGCTGTTTTTT. Encoded protein: CASSAPGTGGSTGELFF.

The chain couples TRBV5-1 to TRBJ1-6; D is uncertain. There are 15 residues in the CDR3. Between the trimmed V and J ends, which lost 0 bases and 7 bases, there was a span of 11 bases. Germline-derived CDR1 and CDR2 are SGHRS and YFSETQ. The chain's CDR3 is CASSLAGESNSPLHF. DNA of the CDR3: TGCGCCAGCAGCTTGGCCGGGGAAAGCAATTCACCCCTCCACTTT.

The gene calls are TRBV5-1 and TRBJ2-2; 11 bases fit TRBD2. CDR3 length: 16 residues. Per germline, CDR1 SGHRS and CDR2 YFSETQ. After removal of 4 bases from V and 4 bases from J, the junction contained 6 bases not matched to a gene. CDR3 region: CASSLTSGATTGELFF. The DNA for the CDR3 is TGCGCCAGCAGCCTGACTAGCGGGGCCACCACCGGGGAGCTGTTTTTT. The full variable domain, with the rest looked up from reference TRBV5-1 and TRBJ2-2, is KAGVTQTPRYLIKTRGQQVTLSCSPISGHRSVSWYQQTPGQGLQFLFEYFSETQRNKGNFPGRFSGRQFSNSRSEMNVSTLELGDSALYLCASSLTSGATTGELFFGEGSRLTVL.

This chain connects TRBV4-2 to TRBJ2-2; 10 nucleotides match TRBD2. V shed 0 bases, J shed 5 bases, and the junction held 3 bases outside the gene matches. In germline, CDR1 is LGHNA, CDR2 YNFKEQ. The CDR3 has 16 amino acids. CDR3 amino acids: CASSQEAGGYTGELFF. The DNA for the CDR3 is TGTGCCAGCAGCCAAGAAGCGGGGGGGTATACCGGGGAGCTGTTTTTT.